The clone carrying this TCR beta chain was observed a single time. CDR1 is SGDLS, CDR2 YYNGEE, per germline. The CDR3 length is 15 residues. J was trimmed by 0 bases and V by 0 bases; bases with no gene match: 2. This specimen belongs to a study of blood T cell repertoires in COVID-19. Using immunoSEQ multiplex PCR, the repertoire was profiled, and TCRdb retains in-frame clones only, with some absent. The sample holds fewer than 300,000 clones, roughly 90% seen once. Participants, about 18 to 90 years old, spanned fewer than 25 US areas. Cohort allocation depended upon clinical history that participants reported.

The clonotype comes from a woman aged 25-40 years who had recovered from COVID-19. Sequencing was performed on PBMCs or T cells enriched from blood (not recorded which). This chain connects TRBV9 to TRBJ1-2, with TRBD1 matching 7 bases. CDR3 nucleotide sequence: TGTGCCAGCAGCGTAGCGGGGACAGCTAACTATGGCTACACCTTC. This sequence encodes CASSVAGTANYGYTF.